The 24 T cell receptor beta chains in this list originate from one sample, sequenced in a study of cytomegalovirus exposure and HLA in healthy donors. Researchers ran the PCR with 60 Vbeta and 13 Jbeta primers. Libraries were prepared by immunoSEQ multiplex PCR; TCRdb keeps only in-frame clonotypes and omits some of them. This table has about 140,000 clones, approximately 70% appearing once. Specimen: PBMCs. These receptors originate from a woman aged 60-70 years in good health and CMV-seronegative.

The rearrangement links TRBV2 to TRBJ2-7, with a possible D match to TRBD1 (6 bases). Germline-derived CDR1 and CDR2 are SNHLY and FYNNEI. The CDR3 is made up of 13 amino acids. Trimming took 6 bases from V and 3 from J, leaving 12 bases between them. CDR3 region: CASSGTGIYEQYF. CDR3 in DNA: TGTGCCAGCAGCGGTACAGGGATCTACGAGCAGTACTTC.

Worth noting for this clone: Its ends do not fully match the called genes, so a read error is possible. The chain is built from TRBV10-1 and TRBJ2-7, with D uncertain. The CDR3 length is 10 residues. Germline CDR1 is WNHNN and CDR2 is SYGVQD (reference sequence). The CDR3 sequence is CASRSLRQCF. CDR3 DNA sequence: TGCGCCAGCAGAAGCCTCAGGCAGTGCTTC.

This chain links TRBV6-5 with TRBJ2-7, with 7 nucleotides matching TRBD2. This CDR3 is 14 amino acids long. CDR1 and CDR2 from the germline V gene are MNHEY and SVGAGI. V dropped 6 bases and J dropped 7; count of bases not matched to a gene: 12. For the CDR3, the DNA is TGTGCCAGCAGCCGACGACTAGCTCATCGGGAGCAGTACTTC. Translated, it gives CASSRRLAHREQYF.

The J gene is TRBJ1-6, the V gene TRBV15, with TRBD1 matching 7 bases. The CDR3 is 14 amino acids. V trimming: 5 bases; J trimming: 5 bases; junction bases outside the gene matches: 3. The V gene's germline CDR1 is LNHNV and CDR2 YYDKDF (reference sequence). CDR3 loop: CATSWTGDNSPLHF. CDR3 DNA sequence: TGTGCCACCAGCTGGACAGGAGATAATTCACCCCTCCACTTT.

V gene TRBV28 combines with J gene TRBJ1-2; 10 bases are a match to TRBD1. The germline gives CDR1 MDHEN, CDR2 SYDVKM. V was pared by 7 bases and J by 3 bases, with 8 bases of the junction left unmatched. The CDR3 has 15 residues. Here the CDR3 DNA reads TGTGCCAGCACTAAACCGGGACAGGGGTACTATGGCTACACCTTC. The encoded protein is CASTKPGQGYYGYTF.

This chain joins TRBV7-2 and TRBJ2-3; 9 nucleotides align to TRBD2. This CDR3 comprises 16 residues. Germline V gene sequence: CDR1 SGHTA, CDR2 FQGNSA. V was pared by 0 bases and J by 2 bases, with 3 bases of the junction left unmatched. The CDR3 DNA sequence: TGTGCCAGCAGCTTAGCTAGCGGGAGACCCACAGATACGCAGTATTTT. Protein product: CASSLASGRPTDTQYF.

This chain links TRBV9 with TRBJ2-7, with D possibly TRBD2 on 6 matching bases. This CDR3 region has 14 residues. The germline V gene encodes CDR1 SGDLS and CDR2 YYNGEE. V lost 0 bases and J 5 bases, leaving 12 bases between the germline ends. The CDR3: CASSVGAGGDEQYF. CDR3 bases: TGTGCCAGCAGCGTAGGGGCAGGCGGGGACGAGCAGTACTTC. Full variable domain (remainder filled in from reference TRBV9 and TRBJ2-7): DSGVTQTPKHLITATGQRVTLRCSPRSGDLSVYWYQQSLDQGLQFLIQYYNGEERAKGNILERFSAQQFPDLHSELNLSSLELGDSALYFCASSVGAGGDEQYFGPGTRLTVT.

The chain couples TRBV6-1 to TRBJ2-5; perhaps TRBD2 as D (5 bases). The germline V gene has CDR1 MNHNS and CDR2 SASEGT. Trimming left V 7 bases short and J 6 bases short, with 18 bases between. This CDR3 has 14 amino acids. In DNA, the CDR3 is TGTGCCAGCACCGACGGGGTGGGATTGCAGACCCAGTACTTC. Translating it yields CASTDGVGLQTQYF.

A remark on this clone: This sample also contains other DNA sequences that code for the same CDR3. This rearrangement joins TRBV5-1 to TRBJ2-5; D is perhaps TRBD2 (6 bases). The CDR3 has 15 residues. With 4 bases removed from V and 4 bases from J, the gap between germline ends came to 17 bases. The germline V gene has CDR1 SGHRS and CDR2 YFSETQ. CDR3 DNA: TGCGCCAGCAGCCTAACTGGGGGGATGGGAGAGACCCAGTACTTC. Its protein product is CASSLTGGMGETQYF.

This clone was counted only a few times. CDR3 sequence (DNA): TGCGCCAGCAGCTTTCCGGGGGACTACAATGAGCAGTTCTTC. It encodes CASSFPGDYNEQFF. The genes are TRBV5-1 and TRBJ2-1; D perhaps matches TRBD2 (6 bases). The CDR3 contains 14 residues. Trimming stripped 2 bases from V and 3 bases from J, with 9 bases between. Looked up from germline, CDR1 is SGHRS and CDR2 is YFSETQ.

The CDR3 DNA follows: TGTGCCAGCAGCTTATCGGACAACGCCTATGGCTACACCTTC. It codes for CASSLSDNAYGYTF. The chain uses TRBV5-4 and TRBJ1-2; D might be TRBD1 (5 bases). This CDR3 has 14 amino acids. V dropped 2 bases and J dropped 4 bases, with 12 bases sitting between them. Germline CDR1 reads SGHNT; CDR2 reads YYREEE (reference sequence).

V and J are TRBV9 and TRBJ2-3; TRBD2 aligns across 8 bases. Germline CDR1 and CDR2: SGDLS and YYNGEE. Trimming cost V 3 bases and J 2 bases; bases outside gene matches: 11. CDR3 length equals 17 residues. CDR3 protein: CASSGGMTSAYTDTQYF. CDR3 sequence (DNA): TGTGCCAGCAGCGGGGGGATGACTAGCGCGTACACAGATACGCAGTATTTT.

The chain has TRBV5-4 and TRBJ2-1; 7 bases are a match to TRBD1. The CDR3 is made up of 15 amino acids. Per the germline V gene, CDR1 is SGHNT and CDR2 is YYREEE (reference sequence). V gave up 1 base and J gave up 3 bases; unmatched junction bases: 4. CDR3 in amino acids: CASSLFGQVYNEQFF. The CDR3 DNA reads TGTGCCAGCAGCTTGTTTGGACAGGTCTACAATGAGCAGTTCTTC.

The table lists this clone with a few counts. This chain connects TRBV10-2 to TRBJ1-2; D perhaps matches TRBD1 (5 bases). Germline assignment: CDR1 WSHSY and CDR2 SAAADI. The CDR3 runs to 13 residues. V was cut by 8 bases and J by 4 bases, with 14 bases left in between. In DNA, the CDR3 is TGCGCCAGCGGCCGGGGGGAAGGCTATGGCTACACCTTC. Its translation is CASGRGEGYGYTF.

The rearrangement joins TRBV28 to TRBJ2-6, with D perhaps TRBD1 (5 bases). Deletions cut 3 bases from V and 2 bases from J, with 8 bases between. This CDR3 is built from 15 residues. CDR1 is MDHEN, CDR2 SYDVKM, per germline. In DNA form, the CDR3 reads TGTGCCAGCAGTTTGCCAGGGACTGGGGCCAACGTCCTGACTTTC. Protein product: CASSLPGTGANVLTF.

This clone was counted a few times. The chain combines TRBV29-1 with TRBJ1-1; 8 bases fit TRBD1. The germline gives CDR1 SQVTM, CDR2 ANQGSEA. V lost 5 bases and J lost 4; bases outside the gene matches: 6. The CDR3 has 13 amino acids. This CDR3 is CSVNQGAGTEAFF. CDR3 sequence (DNA): TGCAGCGTTAATCAGGGGGCTGGCACTGAAGCTTTCTTT. Using reference TRBV29-1 and TRBJ1-1 for the parts outside the CDR3, the full variable domain is SAVISQKPSRDICQRGTSLTIQCQVDSQVTMMFWYRQQPGQSLTLIATANQGSEATYESGFVIDKFPISRPNLTFSTLTVSNMSPEDSSIYLCSVNQGAGTEAFFGQGTRLTVV.

This clone was seen a single time. The rearrangement links TRBV27 to TRBJ2-3; no clear D. The CDR3 covers 10 residues. Per the germline V gene, CDR1 is MNHEY and CDR2 is SMNVEV (reference sequence). V lost 8 bases, J lost 4 bases, and 4 bases lay in between. CDR3 nucleotides: TGTGCCAGCGGCCCAGATACGCAGTATTTT. Protein sequence: CASGPDTQYF.

V gene TRBV7-2 combines with J gene TRBJ2-7; 12 nucleotides line up with TRBD2. CDR3 length: 16 amino acids. Trimming took 1 base from V and 4 from J; bases not matched to a gene: 5. Germline V gene lookup returns CDR1 SGHTA and CDR2 FQGNSA. The CDR3 nucleotides read TGTGCCAGCAGCTTAGACCGGACTAGCGGGAAATACGAGCAGTACTTC. The encoded protein is CASSLDRTSGKYEQYF. Variable domain in full (rest from reference TRBV7-2 and TRBJ2-7): GAGVSQSPSNKVTEKGKDVELRCDPISGHTALYWYRQSLGQGLEFLIYFQGNSAPDKSGLPSDRFSAERTGGSVSTLTIQRTQQEDSAVYLCASSLDRTSGKYEQYFGPGTRLTVT.

V and J are TRBV19 and TRBJ2-1; 10 bases match TRBD2. Unmatched junction bases numbered 12, after V lost 7 bases and J lost 0 bases. The CDR3 consists of 18 residues. Germline V lookup: CDR1 LNHDA, CDR2 SQIVND (reference sequence). For the CDR3, the DNA is TGTGCCAGTACCACACTCCGGGCTAGCGGGAGCTCCTACAATGAGCAGTTCTTC. Its translation is CASTTLRASGSSYNEQFF.

This CDR3 reads CASSASRGFYNEQFF. CDR3 sequence (DNA): TGTGCCAGCAGTGCCTCCAGGGGGTTCTACAATGAGCAGTTCTTC. The rearrangement uses TRBV6-1 and TRBJ2-1, with 7 bases that match TRBD1. The CDR3 is 15 residues long. V lost 4 bases, J lost 3 bases, and 6 bases stayed unmatched. Germline CDR1 reads MNHNS; CDR2 reads SASEGT.

This clone came up a few times. The V gene is TRBV9, the J gene TRBJ2-3, with D perhaps matching TRBD2 (6 bases). The CDR3 is 16 amino acids. The germline V gene has CDR1 SGDLS and CDR2 YYNGEE. V was cut by 0 bases and J by 6 bases, with 17 bases left in between. The DNA of the CDR3 is TGTGCCAGCAGCGTAGGCGGGACTGGGAATTGGGATACGCAGTATTTT. Protein: CASSVGGTGNWDTQYF.

J is TRBJ1-2 and V is TRBV5-6; 10 bases align to TRBD1. Germline V gene data show CDR1 as SGHDT and CDR2 as YYEEEE. Trimming removed 4 bases from V and 7 bases from J; junction bases left unmatched: 10. The CDR3 length is 15 residues. CDR3 nucleotide sequence: TGTGCCAGCAGCCCTGAAGGACAGGGGGAAAGTGGCTACACCTTC. Protein sequence: CASSPEGQGESGYTF.

The chain has TRBV18 and TRBJ2-6; TRBD1 matches at 10 bases. This CDR3 has 17 residues. The junction had 3 bases not matched to a gene; V was cut back by 3 bases and J by 1 base. Germline V CDR1 and CDR2: KGHSH, LQKENI. The CDR3 here is CASSPGTGASGANVLTF. CDR3 DNA sequence: TGTGCCAGCTCACCCGGGACAGGGGCATCTGGGGCCAACGTCCTGACTTTC.

The table lists this clone with a count of one. V and J are TRBV9 and TRBJ1-6; D ambiguous. CDR3 size: 11 residues. Germline-derived CDR1 and CDR2 are SGDLS and YYNGEE. Trimming took off 7 bases at V and 6 bases at J, with 5 bases between the two ends. CDR3 in DNA: TGTGCCAGCGGACTTAATTCACCCCTCCACTTT. Residues: CASGLNSPLHF. Full variable domain (missing parts from reference TRBV9 and TRBJ1-6): DSGVTQTPKHLITATGQRVTLRCSPRSGDLSVYWYQQSLDQGLQFLIQYYNGEERAKGNILERFSAQQFPDLHSELNLSSLELGDSALYFCASGLNSPLHFGNGTRLTVT.